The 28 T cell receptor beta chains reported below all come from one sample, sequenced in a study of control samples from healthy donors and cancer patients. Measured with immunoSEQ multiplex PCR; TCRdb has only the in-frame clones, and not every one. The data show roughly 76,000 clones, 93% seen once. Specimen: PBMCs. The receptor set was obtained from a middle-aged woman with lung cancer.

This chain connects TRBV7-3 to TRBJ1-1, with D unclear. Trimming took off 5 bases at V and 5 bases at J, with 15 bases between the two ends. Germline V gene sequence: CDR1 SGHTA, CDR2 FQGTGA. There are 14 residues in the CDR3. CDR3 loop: CASSPGRRGTEAFF. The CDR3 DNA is TGTGCCAGCAGCCCCGGACGCCGAGGGACTGAAGCTTTCTTT. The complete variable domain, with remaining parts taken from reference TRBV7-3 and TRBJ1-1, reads GAGVSQTPSNKVTEKGKYVELRCDPISGHTALYWYRQSLGQGPEFLIYFQGTGAADDSGLPNDRFFAVRPEGSVSTLKIQRTERGDSAVYLCASSPGRRGTEAFFGQGTRLTVV.

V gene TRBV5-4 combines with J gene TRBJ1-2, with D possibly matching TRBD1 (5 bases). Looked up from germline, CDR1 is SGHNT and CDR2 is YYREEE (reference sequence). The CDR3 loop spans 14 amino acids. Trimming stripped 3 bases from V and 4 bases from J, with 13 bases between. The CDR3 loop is CASSWGEDGYGYTF. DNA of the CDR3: TGTGCCAGCAGCTGGGGCGAGGACGGCTATGGCTACACCTTC. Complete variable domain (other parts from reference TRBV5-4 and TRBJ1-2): ETGVTQSPTHLIKTRGQQVTLRCSSQSGHNTVSWYQQALGQGPQFIFQYYREEENGRGNFPPRFSGLQFPNYSSELNVNALELDDSALYLCASSWGEDGYGYTFGSGTRLTVV.

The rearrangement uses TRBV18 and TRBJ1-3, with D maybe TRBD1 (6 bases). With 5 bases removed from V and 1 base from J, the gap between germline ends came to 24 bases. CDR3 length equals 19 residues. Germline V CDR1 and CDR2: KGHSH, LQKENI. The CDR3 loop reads CASSTAGFIKGQSGNTIYF. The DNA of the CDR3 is TGTGCCAGCTCAACGGCAGGTTTTATTAAGGGACAATCTGGAAACACCATATATTTT.

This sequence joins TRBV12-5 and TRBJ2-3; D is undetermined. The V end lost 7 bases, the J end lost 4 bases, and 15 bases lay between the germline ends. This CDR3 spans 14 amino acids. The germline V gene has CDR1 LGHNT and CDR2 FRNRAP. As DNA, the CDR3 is TGTGCTAGTGAAGGAGTTTGGTATCCAGATACGCAGTATTTT. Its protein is CASEGVWYPDTQYF.

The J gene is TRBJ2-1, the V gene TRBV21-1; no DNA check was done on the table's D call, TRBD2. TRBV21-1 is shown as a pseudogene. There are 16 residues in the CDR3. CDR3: CASSKTKRAGGNEQFF. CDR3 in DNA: TGTGCCAGCAGCAAAACTAAGCGGGCCGGCGGGAATGAGCAGTTCTTC.

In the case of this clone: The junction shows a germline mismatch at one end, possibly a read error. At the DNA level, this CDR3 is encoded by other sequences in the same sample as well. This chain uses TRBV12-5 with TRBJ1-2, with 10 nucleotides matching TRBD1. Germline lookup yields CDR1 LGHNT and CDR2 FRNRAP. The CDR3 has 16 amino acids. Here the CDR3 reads CARGFGQGGQGRGYTF. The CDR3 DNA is TGTGCTCGTGGGTTCGGACAGGGGGGACAAGGGCGGGGCTACACCTTC.

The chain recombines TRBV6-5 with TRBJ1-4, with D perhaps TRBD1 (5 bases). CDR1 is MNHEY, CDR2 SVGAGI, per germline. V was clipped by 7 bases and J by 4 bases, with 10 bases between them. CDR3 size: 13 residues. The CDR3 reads CASMRDSNEKLFF. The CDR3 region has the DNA TGTGCCAGCATGAGAGACAGTAATGAAAAACTGTTTTTT.

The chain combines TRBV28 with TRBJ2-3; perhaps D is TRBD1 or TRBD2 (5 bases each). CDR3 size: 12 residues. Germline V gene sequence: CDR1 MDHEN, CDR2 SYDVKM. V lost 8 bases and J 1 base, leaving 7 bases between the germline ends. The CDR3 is CASGTRTDTQYF. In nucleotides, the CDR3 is TGTGCCAGCGGGACCCGCACAGATACGCAGTATTTT. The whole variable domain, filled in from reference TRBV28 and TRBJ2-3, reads DVKVTQSSRYLVKRTGEKVFLECVQDMDHENMFWYRQDPGLGLRLIYFSYDVKMKEKGDIPEGYSVSREKKERFSLILESASTNQTSMYLCASGTRTDTQYFGPGTRLTVL.

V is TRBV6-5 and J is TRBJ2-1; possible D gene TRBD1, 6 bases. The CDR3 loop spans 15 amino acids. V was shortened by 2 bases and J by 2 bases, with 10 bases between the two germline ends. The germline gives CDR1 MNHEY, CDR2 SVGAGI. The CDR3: CASSYGTPTYNEQFF. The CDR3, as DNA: TGTGCCAGCAGTTACGGGACACCAACCTACAATGAGCAGTTCTTC.

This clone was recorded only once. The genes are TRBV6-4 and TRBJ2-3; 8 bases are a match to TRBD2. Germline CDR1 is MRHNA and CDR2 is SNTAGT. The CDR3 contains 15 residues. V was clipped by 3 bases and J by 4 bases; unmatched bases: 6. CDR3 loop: CASSESGGEADTQYF. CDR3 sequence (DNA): TGTGCCAGCAGTGAATCGGGGGGGGAGGCAGATACGCAGTATTTT.

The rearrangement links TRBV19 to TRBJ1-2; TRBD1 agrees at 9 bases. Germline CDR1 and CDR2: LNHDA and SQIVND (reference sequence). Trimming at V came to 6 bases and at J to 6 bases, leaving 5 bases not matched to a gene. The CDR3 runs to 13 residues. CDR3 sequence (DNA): TGTGCCAGTAGGGACAGGGGACGACATGGCTACACCTTC. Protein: CASRDRGRHGYTF.

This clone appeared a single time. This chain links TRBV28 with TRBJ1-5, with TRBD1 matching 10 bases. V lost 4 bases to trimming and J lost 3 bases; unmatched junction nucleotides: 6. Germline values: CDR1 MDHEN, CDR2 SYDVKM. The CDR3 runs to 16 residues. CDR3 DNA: TGTGCCAGCAGTTCTGGACAGGGGGTTTACAATCAGCCCCAGCATTTT. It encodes CASSSGQGVYNQPQHF.

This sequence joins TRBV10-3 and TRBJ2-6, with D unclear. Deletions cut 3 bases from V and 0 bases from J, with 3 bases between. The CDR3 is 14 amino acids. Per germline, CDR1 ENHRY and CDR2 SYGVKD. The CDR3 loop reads CAISESSGANVLTF. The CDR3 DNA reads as TGTGCCATCAGTGAAAGCTCTGGGGCCAACGTCCTGACTTTC.

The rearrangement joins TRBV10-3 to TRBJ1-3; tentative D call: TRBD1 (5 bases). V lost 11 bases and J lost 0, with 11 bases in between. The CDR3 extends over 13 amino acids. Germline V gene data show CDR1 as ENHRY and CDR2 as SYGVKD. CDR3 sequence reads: CAVDGGSGNTIYF. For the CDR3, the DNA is TGTGCCGTCGACGGGGGCTCTGGAAACACCATATATTTT.

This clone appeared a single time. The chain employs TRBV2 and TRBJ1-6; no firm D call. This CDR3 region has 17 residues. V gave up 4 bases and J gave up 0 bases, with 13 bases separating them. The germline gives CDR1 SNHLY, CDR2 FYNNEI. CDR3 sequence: CASSVGPASSYNSPLHF. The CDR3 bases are TGTGCCAGCAGTGTCGGGCCAGCCAGCTCCTATAATTCACCCCTCCACTTT. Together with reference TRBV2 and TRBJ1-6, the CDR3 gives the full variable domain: EPEVTQTPSHQVTQMGQEVILRCVPISNHLYFYWYRQILGQKVEFLVSFYNNEISEKSEIFDDQFSVERPDGSNFTLKIRSTKLEDSAMYFCASSVGPASSYNSPLHFGNGTRLTVT.

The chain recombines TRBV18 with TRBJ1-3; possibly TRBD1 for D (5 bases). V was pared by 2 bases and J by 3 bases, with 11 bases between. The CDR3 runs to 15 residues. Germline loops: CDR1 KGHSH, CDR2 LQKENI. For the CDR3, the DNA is TGTGCCAGCTCACCAATAGGGGCAGGTGGAAACACCATATATTTT. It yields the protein CASSPIGAGGNTIYF.

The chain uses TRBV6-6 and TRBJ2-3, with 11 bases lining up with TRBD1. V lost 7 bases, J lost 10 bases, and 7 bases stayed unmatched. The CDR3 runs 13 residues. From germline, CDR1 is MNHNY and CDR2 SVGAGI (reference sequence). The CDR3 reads CASTTRTGGSQYF. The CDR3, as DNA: TGTGCCAGCACCACCCGGACAGGGGGCTCGCAGTATTTT.

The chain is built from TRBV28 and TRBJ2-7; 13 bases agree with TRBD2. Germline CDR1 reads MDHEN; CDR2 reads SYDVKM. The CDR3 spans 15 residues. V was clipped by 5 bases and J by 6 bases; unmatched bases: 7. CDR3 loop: CASSPGTSGAIEQYF. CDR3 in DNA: TGTGCCAGCAGTCCCGGGACTAGCGGGGCCATCGAGCAGTACTTC.

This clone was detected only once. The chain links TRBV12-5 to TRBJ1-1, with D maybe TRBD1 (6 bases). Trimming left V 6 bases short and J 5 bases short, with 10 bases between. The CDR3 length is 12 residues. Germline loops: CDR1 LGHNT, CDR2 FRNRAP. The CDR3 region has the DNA TGTGCTAGTGGATCCGACAGGACTGAAGCTTTCTTT. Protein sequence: CASGSDRTEAFF.

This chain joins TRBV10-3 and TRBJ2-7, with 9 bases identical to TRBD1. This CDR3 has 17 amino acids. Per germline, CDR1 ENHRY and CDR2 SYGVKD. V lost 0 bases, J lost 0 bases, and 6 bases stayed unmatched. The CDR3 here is CAISESGQGISSYEQYF. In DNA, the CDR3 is TGTGCCATCAGTGAGTCGGGACAGGGTATTTCCTCCTACGAGCAGTACTTC.

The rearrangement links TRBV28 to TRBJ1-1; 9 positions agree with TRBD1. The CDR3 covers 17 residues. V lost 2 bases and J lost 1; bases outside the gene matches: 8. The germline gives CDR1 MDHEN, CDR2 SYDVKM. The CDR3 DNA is TGTGCCAGCAGTTTACCTACAGGGGGCTCGGCGAACACTGAAGCTTTCTTT. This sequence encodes CASSLPTGGSANTEAFF.

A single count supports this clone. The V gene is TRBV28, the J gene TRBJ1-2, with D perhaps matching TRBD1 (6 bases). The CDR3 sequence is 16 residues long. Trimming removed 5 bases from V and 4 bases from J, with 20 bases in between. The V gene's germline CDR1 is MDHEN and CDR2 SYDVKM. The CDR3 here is CASSPLTPTGIYGYTF. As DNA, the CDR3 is TGTGCCAGCAGTCCCTTGACCCCGACAGGTATCTATGGCTACACCTTC.

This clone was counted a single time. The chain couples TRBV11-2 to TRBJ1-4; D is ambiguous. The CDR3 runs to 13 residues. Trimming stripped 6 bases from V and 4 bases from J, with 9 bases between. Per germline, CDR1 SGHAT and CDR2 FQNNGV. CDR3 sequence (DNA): TGTGCCAGCAGTCTAGTCCATAATGAAAAACTGTTTTTT. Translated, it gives CASSLVHNEKLFF. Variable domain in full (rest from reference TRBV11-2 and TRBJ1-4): EAGVAQSPRYKIIEKRQSVAFWCNPISGHATLYWYQQILGQGPKLLIQFQNNGVVDDSQLPKDRFSAERLKGVDSTLKIQPAKLEDSAVYLCASSLVHNEKLFFGSGTQLSVL.

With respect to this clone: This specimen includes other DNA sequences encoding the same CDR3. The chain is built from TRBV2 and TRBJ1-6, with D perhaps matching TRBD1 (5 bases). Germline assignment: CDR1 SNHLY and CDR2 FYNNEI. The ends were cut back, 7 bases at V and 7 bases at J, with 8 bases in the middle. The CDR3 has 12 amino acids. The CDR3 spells CASIEGNSPLHF. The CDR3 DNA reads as TGTGCCAGCATCGAGGGGAATTCACCCCTCCACTTT.

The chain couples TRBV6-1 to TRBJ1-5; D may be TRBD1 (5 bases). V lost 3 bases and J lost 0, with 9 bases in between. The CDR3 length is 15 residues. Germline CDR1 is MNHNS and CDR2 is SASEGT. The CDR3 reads CASSDRAYSNQPQHF. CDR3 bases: TGTGCCAGCAGTGACAGGGCTTATAGCAATCAGCCCCAGCATTTT.

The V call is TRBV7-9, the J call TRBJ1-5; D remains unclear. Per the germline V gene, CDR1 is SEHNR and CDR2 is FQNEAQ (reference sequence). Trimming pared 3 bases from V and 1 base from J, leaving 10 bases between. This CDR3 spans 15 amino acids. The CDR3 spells CASSFNTRSNQPQHF. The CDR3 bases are TGTGCCAGCAGCTTCAACACAAGGAGCAATCAGCCCCAGCATTTT.

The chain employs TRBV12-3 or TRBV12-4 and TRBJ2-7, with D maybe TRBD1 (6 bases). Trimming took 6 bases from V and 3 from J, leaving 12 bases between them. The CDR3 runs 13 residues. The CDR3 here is CASSIGQSYEQYF. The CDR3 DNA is TGTGCCAGCAGCATCGGACAGAGCTACGAGCAGTACTTC.

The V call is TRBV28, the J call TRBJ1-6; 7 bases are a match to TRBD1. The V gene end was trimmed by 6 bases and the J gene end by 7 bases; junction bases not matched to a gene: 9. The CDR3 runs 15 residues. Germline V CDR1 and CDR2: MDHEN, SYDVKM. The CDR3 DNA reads TGTGCCAGCAGGGAGTTTGGACAGGCCAATTCACCCCTCCACTTT. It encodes CASREFGQANSPLHF.